This TCR beta chain stems from a study of T cell responses to AZD1222 COVID-19 vaccine. Sequencing used immunoSEQ multiplex PCR; TCRdb keeps in-frame clones, though not all of them. The table records 150,000 to 200,000 clones, 85% to 90% of them present only once. The CDR3 length is 15 residues. CDR1 is ENHRY, CDR2 SYGVKD, per germline. The V gene end was trimmed by 6 bases and the J gene end by 5 bases; junction bases not matched to a gene: 10. Source: peripheral blood, taken on day 0 of AZD1222 vaccination. This chain joins TRBV10-3 and TRBJ2-7; 10 nucleotides align to TRBD2. This receptor was identified in an adult in good health. The chain's CDR3 is CAIRGAGTSVDEQYF. The CDR3 DNA follows: TGTGCCATCAGGGGGGCCGGGACTAGCGTAGACGAGCAGTACTTC.